These 15 T cell receptor beta chains were sequenced from one sample in a study of blood T cell repertoires in COVID-19. Clones were sequenced by immunoSEQ multiplex PCR, and TCRdb holds only the in-frame ones, with some missing. Altogether just under 65,000 clones are present, about 82% being singletons, with the ten largest covering over 40%. The sequenced sample consisted of peripheral blood. The receptors stem from a human donor in a cohort sampled during active COVID-19.

The chain uses TRBV30 and TRBJ2-2; 9 nucleotides match TRBD1. Per the germline V gene, CDR1 is GTSNPN and CDR2 is SVGIG (reference sequence). Trimming took 8 bases from V and 5 from J; bases not matched to a gene: 6. The CDR3 loop spans 13 amino acids. In DNA form, the CDR3 reads TGTGCCGGGCCGGGACAGGGTACCGGGGAGCTGTTTTTT. Encoded protein: CAGPGQGTGELFF. The full variable domain, with the rest looked up from reference TRBV30 and TRBJ2-2, is SQTIHQWPATLVQPVGSPLSLECTVEGTSNPNLYWYRQAAGRGLQLLFYSVGIGQISSEVPQNLSASRPQDRQFILSSKKLLLSDSGFYLCAGPGQGTGELFFGEGSRLTVL.

The gene calls are TRBV6-5 and TRBJ2-1; D possibly corresponds to TRBD1 (7 bases). The CDR3 covers 14 residues. Germline V gene lookup returns CDR1 MNHEY and CDR2 SVGAGI. V was cut by 7 bases and J by 9 bases, with 19 bases left in between. CDR3 amino acids: CASTPGGWDSEQFF. DNA for the CDR3: TGTGCCAGCACCCCCGGGGGCTGGGACAGTGAGCAGTTCTTC.

The chain recombines TRBV3-1 (or the pseudogene TRBV3-2) with TRBJ1-2, with D possibly matching TRBD1 (5 bases). Per the germline V gene, CDR1 is LGHDT and CDR2 is YNNKEL (reference sequence). V was shortened by 4 bases and J by 3 bases, with 12 bases between the two germline ends. This CDR3 is 14 amino acids long. CDR3: CASSPSGGYYGYTF. DNA of the CDR3: TGTGCCAGCAGCCCCTCGGGGGGGTACTATGGCTACACCTTC.

The V and J genes are TRBV7-8 and TRBJ1-2; D not resolved. CDR1 SGHVS and CDR2 FQNEAQ come from the germline V gene. Trimming shortened V by 1 base and J by 3 bases, and 9 bases separated the two germline ends. The CDR3 spans 14 residues. CDR3 protein: CASSLDVGYYGYTF. CDR3 bases: TGTGCCAGCAGCTTAGATGTCGGGTACTATGGCTACACCTTC.

The rearrangement uses TRBV30 and TRBJ2-3; no clear D gene. CDR1 and CDR2 from the germline V gene are GTSNPN and SVGIG (reference sequence). The germline V and J ends were trimmed by 2 bases and 0 bases, with 6 bases remaining between them. The CDR3 extends over 13 amino acids. This CDR3 is CAWSPGSTDTQYF. CDR3 coding DNA: TGTGCCTGGAGTCCGGGTAGCACAGATACGCAGTATTTT.

The V call is TRBV6-5, the J call TRBJ2-7; unclear D gene. The germline CDR1 and CDR2 sequences are MNHEY and SVGAGI. This CDR3 is built from 14 residues. Trimming took off 2 bases at V and 2 bases at J, with 10 bases between the two ends. CDR3: CASSYQAETYEQYF. DNA of the CDR3: TGTGCCAGCAGTTACCAGGCCGAAACCTACGAGCAGTACTTC.

This clone occurred once. The V call is TRBV3-1 (or the pseudogene TRBV3-2), the J call TRBJ2-3; D is perhaps TRBD1 (6 bases). The germline V gene has CDR1 LGHDT and CDR2 YNNKEL (reference sequence). Trimming removed 5 bases from V and 9 bases from J, with 21 bases in between. This CDR3 has 15 amino acids. The CDR3 nucleotides read TGTGCCAGCAGCTCCCGCACAGGGATTGATGGAACGCAGTATTTT. Its protein product is CASSSRTGIDGTQYF.

The genes are TRBV6-5 and TRBJ1-5, with 9 bases that match TRBD1. CDR3 length: 16 amino acids. Trimming at V came to 4 bases and at J to 6 bases, leaving 10 bases not matched to a gene. Germline values: CDR1 MNHEY, CDR2 SVGAGI. The DNA of the CDR3 is TGTGCCAGCAGTTTGGGACCGGGACAGGGATTTCAGCCCCAGCATTTT. It specifies CASSLGPGQGFQPQHF.

The gene calls are TRBV7-2 and TRBJ1-1; 9 bases fit TRBD1. Germline CDR1 SGHTA, CDR2 FQGNSA. The CDR3 loop spans 18 amino acids. The ends lost 5 bases at V and 0 bases at J; junction bases unmatched: 13. CDR3 coding DNA: TGTGCCAGCAGCCATATGCAGGGGGGACAGGGTTTGAACACTGAAGCTTTCTTT. Its translation is CASSHMQGGQGLNTEAFF.

This sequence joins TRBV9 and TRBJ2-1; unclear D gene. The germline V and J ends were trimmed by 0 bases and 3 bases, with 7 bases remaining between them. The germline V gene has CDR1 SGDLS and CDR2 YYNGEE. The CDR3 runs 14 residues. In nucleotides, the CDR3 is TGTGCCAGCAGCGTAGGTGCAGTCTACAATGAGCAGTTCTTC. This codes for CASSVGAVYNEQFF.

This clone was observed a single time. V is TRBV29-1 and J is TRBJ1-1; possibly TRBD1 for D (6 bases). Germline CDR1 and CDR2: SQVTM and ANQGSEA. The V end was cut by 5 bases, the J end by 1 base, with 14 bases between. The CDR3 spans 14 residues. The CDR3 coding sequence is TGCAGCGTTAAACCTGGACAGCAGAACACTGAAGCTTTCTTT. This translates into CSVKPGQQNTEAFF.

V gene TRBV15 combines with J gene TRBJ1-4; D is perhaps TRBD1 (6 bases). This CDR3 region has 16 residues. With 0 bases removed from V and 3 bases from J, the gap between germline ends came to 11 bases. The germline V gene has CDR1 LNHNV and CDR2 YYDKDF (reference sequence). The CDR3: CATSRDPGGPNEKLFF. As DNA, the CDR3 is TGTGCCACCAGCAGAGATCCCGGGGGGCCTAATGAAAAACTGTTTTTT.

This rearrangement joins TRBV3-1 (or the pseudogene TRBV3-2) to TRBJ2-6, with D perhaps matching TRBD2 (6 bases). The germline gives CDR1 LGHDT, CDR2 YNNKEL (reference sequence). The CDR3 extends over 21 amino acids. Trimming cost V 3 bases and J 0 bases, with 24 bases left between them. The CDR3 nucleotides read TGTGCCAGCAGCCAGTTTTGGACGCCCTCGAGGAGGGTCTCTGGGGCCAACGTCCTGACTTTC. Amino acids: CASSQFWTPSRRVSGANVLTF.

This rearrangement joins TRBV28 to TRBJ1-5; 10 bases agree with TRBD1. CDR3 length equals 14 residues. Trimming removed 6 bases from V and 11 bases from J; junction bases left unmatched: 10. Per germline, CDR1 MDHEN and CDR2 SYDVKM. CDR3 DNA: TGTGCCAGCAGCATGGGACAGGGGACCCGGGCCCAGCATTTT. It is translated as CASSMGQGTRAQHF.

CDR3 sequence: CASSLGQGFTGELFF. Written as DNA, the CDR3 is TGCGCCAGCAGCTTGGGACAGGGGTTCACCGGGGAGCTGTTTTTT. The rearrangement links TRBV5-1 to TRBJ2-2; 8 nucleotides agree with TRBD1. Germline V CDR1 and CDR2: SGHRS, YFSETQ. The CDR3 contains 15 residues. The V segment lost 0 bases and the J segment 4 bases; nucleotides outside the gene matches: 2.